The 28 T cell receptor beta chains listed next were all sequenced from one sample in a study of cytomegalovirus exposure and HLA in healthy donors. The PCR employed 60 Vbeta primers together with 13 Jbeta primers. The method was immunoSEQ multiplex PCR; TCRdb's version includes in-frame clones alone and lacks a portion of them. The table shows about 160,000 clones, with less than 90% occurring only once. Sequencing used PBMCs. These receptors were obtained from a woman aged 50 to 60 in good health and CMV-seropositive.

This clone was seen only a few times. As DNA, the CDR3 is TGTGCCAGCAGCTCGACAGGGGGCGACCCAAGAGAGACCCAGTACTTC. Translation gives CASSSTGGDPRETQYF. V is TRBV5-4 and J is TRBJ2-5; 10 bases are shared with TRBD1. From germline, CDR1 is SGHNT and CDR2 YYREEE (reference sequence). CDR3 length: 16 amino acids. The V segment lost 3 bases and the J segment 4 bases; nucleotides outside the gene matches: 9.

The V call is TRBV28, the J call TRBJ2-1; D gene unclear. The V gene's germline CDR1 is MDHEN and CDR2 SYDVKM. The CDR3 spans 15 residues. The ends were cut back, 4 bases at V and 2 bases at J, with 12 bases in the middle. CDR3 amino acids: CASSSRVATYNEQFF. The CDR3, as DNA: TGTGCCAGCAGTTCTCGCGTCGCAACCTACAATGAGCAGTTCTTC.

The chain links TRBV7-2 to TRBJ2-7, with 11 bases lining up with TRBD2. Germline lookup yields CDR1 SGHTA and CDR2 FQGNSA. Losses at the gene ends were 2 bases for V and 6 bases for J; bases not matched to a gene: 6. This CDR3 is built from 15 residues. For the CDR3, the DNA is TGTGCCAGCAGCTTACACGGGACTAGCGGTGTCGAGCAGTACTTC. This codes for CASSLHGTSGVEQYF.

This sequence joins TRBV6-5 and TRBJ2-5, with 9 positions matching TRBD2. The CDR3 contains 16 residues. Unmatched junction bases numbered 5, after V lost 2 bases and J lost 1 base. Per germline, CDR1 MNHEY and CDR2 SVGAGI. Here the CDR3 reads CASSYGLAGFQETQYF. The CDR3 nucleotides read TGTGCCAGCAGTTACGGGCTAGCGGGATTCCAAGAGACCCAGTACTTC.

The chain employs TRBV2 and TRBJ2-1; D uncertain. Per germline, CDR1 SNHLY and CDR2 FYNNEI. V was cut by 1 base and J by 6 bases, with 7 bases left in between. The CDR3 sequence is 13 residues long. The CDR3 region has the DNA TGTGCCAGCAGTGAAGGCCTACTCAATGAGCAGTTCTTC. The encoded protein is CASSEGLLNEQFF.

The chain is built from TRBV19 and TRBJ1-5; D is unresolved. The V end lost 3 bases, the J end lost 7 bases, and 16 bases lay between the germline ends. Germline V gene lookup returns CDR1 LNHDA and CDR2 SQIVND (reference sequence). This CDR3 is built from 15 residues. CDR3 DNA sequence: TGTGCCAGTAGTATGGGAGGGCAGCGGAACCAGCCCCAGCATTTT. It encodes CASSMGGQRNQPQHF.

This clone was seen just once. The rearrangement links TRBV4-1 to TRBJ1-1, with unresolved D. Germline lookup yields CDR1 MGHRA and CDR2 YSYEKL. The CDR3 has 14 residues. The V end lost 0 bases, the J end lost 1 base, and 6 bases lay between the germline ends. The CDR3 DNA follows: TGCGCCAGCAGCCAAGAAGCAGGGAACACTGAAGCTTTCTTT. It encodes CASSQEAGNTEAFF.

The chain's CDR3 is CASSLDPGWSDTQYF. The CDR3 bases are TGTGCCAGCAGCTTAGATCCAGGGTGGTCAGATACGCAGTATTTT. The V and J genes are TRBV11-3 and TRBJ2-3, with D perhaps matching TRBD1 (5 bases). In germline, CDR1 is SGHNT, CDR2 YENEEA. V was clipped by 0 bases and J by 4 bases, with 11 bases between them. The CDR3 is 15 residues long.

The rearrangement links TRBV4-2 to TRBJ1-2; weak D call: TRBD1 (5 bases). The V and J ends lost 0 bases and 5 bases respectively, with 10 bases between them. There are 14 residues in the CDR3. Germline V gene lookup returns CDR1 LGHNA and CDR2 YNFKEQ. Here the CDR3 reads CASSQERQKYGYTF. CDR3 nucleotide sequence: TGTGCCAGCAGCCAAGAGAGACAGAAATATGGCTACACCTTC.

The chain uses TRBV19 and TRBJ1-4; a possible D gene is TRBD1 (5 bases). CDR1 is LNHDA and CDR2 is SQIVND in the germline V gene (reference sequence). The CDR3 runs to 14 residues. Between the trimmed V and J ends, which lost 6 bases and 4 bases, there was a span of 12 bases. CDR3 in DNA: TGTGCCAGTAGACCTTCCGGGGGTAATGAAAAACTGTTTTTT. Its translation is CASRPSGGNEKLFF. Variable domain in full (rest from reference TRBV19 and TRBJ1-4): DGGITQSPKYLFRKEGQNVTLSCEQNLNHDAMYWYRQDPGQGLRLIYYSQIVNDFQKGDIAEGYSVSREKKESFPLTVTSAQKNPTAFYLCASRPSGGNEKLFFGSGTQLSVL.

This clone was picked up one time. The V call is TRBV21-1, the J call TRBJ2-2; the D call in the table, TRBD2, was not verified against the DNA. TRBV21-1 is an annotated pseudogene. The CDR3 runs to 20 residues. The CDR3 coding sequence is TGTGCCAGCAGCAAAGCCATGATTGACTGTGACGGGTGGGTGGCCGGGGAGCTGTTTTTT. It yields the protein CASSKAMIDCDGWVAGELFF.

This clone was counted only a few times. The V call is TRBV5-1, the J call TRBJ2-3, with TRBD2 as a possible D gene (5 bases). Germline lookup yields CDR1 SGHRS and CDR2 YFSETQ. V lost 4 bases and J 7 bases, leaving 19 bases between the germline ends. There are 15 residues in the CDR3. The CDR3 here is CASSPITSGRNTQYF. The CDR3 bases are TGCGCCAGCAGCCCTATCACTAGTGGGCGGAATACGCAGTATTTT.

This sequence joins TRBV7-8 and TRBJ2-3; TRBD2 agrees at 11 bases. This CDR3 comprises 18 residues. V shed 2 bases, J shed 3 bases, and the junction held 10 bases outside the gene matches. Germline loops: CDR1 SGHVS, CDR2 FQNEAQ. The DNA of the CDR3 is TGTGCCAGCAGCTTACGTTTAATTAGCGGGAGGGCTACAGATACGCAGTATTTT. This gives the protein CASSLRLISGRATDTQYF.

The rearrangement uses TRBV6-5 and TRBJ1-2, with 9 nucleotides matching TRBD1. The CDR3 covers 13 residues. Germline-derived CDR1 and CDR2 are MNHEY and SVGAGI. J gave up 4 bases and V 8 bases, and 5 bases lay outside the gene matches. In nucleotides, the CDR3 is TGTGCCAGCTACAGGGGGCGGGGCTATGGCTACACCTTC. Its translation is CASYRGRGYGYTF.

This clone was seen many times. The chain is built from TRBV28 and TRBJ1-4, with 9 bases matching TRBD1. Germline CDR1 and CDR2: MDHEN and SYDVKM. This CDR3 region has 13 residues. The junction had 4 bases not matched to a gene; V was cut back by 4 bases and J by 10 bases. The CDR3 DNA sequence: TGTGCCAGCAGTTACAGGGGGCTTGGAAAACTGTTTTTT. Residues: CASSYRGLGKLFF.

This rearrangement joins TRBV30 to TRBJ2-5; 13 bases line up with TRBD2. In germline, CDR1 is GTSNPN, CDR2 SVGIG (reference sequence). Losses at the gene ends were 4 bases for V and 0 bases for J; bases not matched to a gene: 5. The CDR3 is 16 amino acids. CDR3 DNA sequence: TGTGCCTGGAACCCGACTAGCGGGGGGTACCAAGAGACCCAGTACTTC. The encoded protein is CAWNPTSGGYQETQYF. The variable domain in full, with the rest retrieved from reference TRBV30 and TRBJ2-5, is SQTIHQWPATLVQPVGSPLSLECTVEGTSNPNLYWYRQAAGRGLQLLFYSVGIGQISSEVPQNLSASRPQDRQFILSSKKLLLSDSGFYLCAWNPTSGGYQETQYFGPGTRLLVL.

This sequence joins TRBV4-3 and TRBJ1-3, with TRBD1 as a possible D gene (6 bases). Germline V gene data show CDR1 as LGHNA and CDR2 as YSLEER. The V end was cut by 0 bases, the J end by 4 bases, with 19 bases between. This CDR3 has 18 amino acids. The CDR3 sequence is CASSQDLAAQGHGNTIYF. For the CDR3, the DNA is TGCGCCAGCAGCCAAGATTTGGCGGCACAGGGCCACGGAAACACCATATATTTT.

This clone was recorded a few times. The rearrangement links TRBV18 to TRBJ1-5, with no clear D. V shed 1 base and J shed 0 bases, with 7 bases lying between them. The germline CDR1 and CDR2 sequences are KGHSH and LQKENI. The CDR3 is made up of 15 amino acids. Here the CDR3 DNA reads TGTGCCAGCTCACCACGGGCAGATAGCAATCAGCCCCAGCATTTT. Its protein product is CASSPRADSNQPQHF.

This clone was recorded a few times. The genes are TRBV2 and TRBJ2-7; 10 bases agree with TRBD1. There are 13 residues in the CDR3. V lost 6 bases, J lost 5 bases, and 4 bases stayed unmatched. Germline CDR1 reads SNHLY; CDR2 reads FYNNEI. CDR3 in amino acids: CASRSGQGDEQYF. The DNA for the CDR3 is TGTGCCAGCAGATCCGGACAGGGGGACGAGCAGTACTTC. Together with reference TRBV2 and TRBJ2-7, the CDR3 gives the full variable domain: EPEVTQTPSHQVTQMGQEVILRCVPISNHLYFYWYRQILGQKVEFLVSFYNNEISEKSEIFDDQFSVERPDGSNFTLKIRSTKLEDSAMYFCASRSGQGDEQYFGPGTRLTVT.

The rearrangement uses TRBV15 and TRBJ1-1; D is unclear. The CDR3 is 15 amino acids. The V gene's germline CDR1 is LNHNV and CDR2 YYDKDF (reference sequence). Trimming took 0 bases from V and 2 from J, leaving 10 bases between them. DNA for the CDR3: TGTGCCACCAGCAGAGACGTGCGGGTTAACACTGAAGCTTTCTTT. It is translated as CATSRDVRVNTEAFF.

This sequence joins TRBV25-1 and TRBJ2-4, with TRBD1 identical over 8 bases. Germline assignment: CDR1 MGHDK and CDR2 SYGVNS. This CDR3 spans 16 amino acids. V was pared by 7 bases and J by 0 bases, with 8 bases of the junction left unmatched. The CDR3 DNA is TGTGCCAGCACTGAGACAGGGGTCTTAGCCAAAAACATTCAGTACTTC. This codes for CASTETGVLAKNIQYF.

The V gene is TRBV7-2, the J gene TRBJ1-3; 8 bases line up with TRBD1. The CDR3 extends over 19 amino acids. CDR1 and CDR2 (germline): SGHTA, FQGNSA. Germline trimming cut 4 bases from V and 0 bases from J; bases unmatched to any gene: 14. In nucleotides, the CDR3 is TGTGCCAGCAGCTCTCTCCGGGACAGGTCTCTCTACTCTGGAAACACCATATATTTT. It specifies CASSSLRDRSLYSGNTIYF. Using reference TRBV7-2 and TRBJ1-3 for the parts outside the CDR3, the full variable domain is GAGVSQSPSNKVTEKGKDVELRCDPISGHTALYWYRQSLGQGLEFLIYFQGNSAPDKSGLPSDRFSAERTGGSVSTLTIQRTQQEDSAVYLCASSSLRDRSLYSGNTIYFGEGSWLTVV.

V and J are TRBV20-1 and TRBJ1-2; tentative D call: TRBD1 (5 bases). The CDR3 length is 11 residues. Trimming left V 6 bases short and J 4 bases short, with 9 bases between. Germline CDR1 is DFQATT and CDR2 is SNEGSKA (reference sequence). Written as DNA, the CDR3 is TGCAGTGCCCAGGGTGTCTATGGCTACACCTTC. It specifies CSAQGVYGYTF.

V gene TRBV18 combines with J gene TRBJ1-3, with unresolved D. Germline-derived CDR1 and CDR2 are KGHSH and LQKENI. The V and J ends lost 4 bases and 0 bases respectively, with 10 bases between them. There are 15 residues in the CDR3. DNA for the CDR3: TGTGCCAGCTCACGGGCTCCCCTCTCTGGAAACACCATATATTTT. It translates to CASSRAPLSGNTIYF. Complete variable domain (other parts from reference TRBV18 and TRBJ1-3): NAGVMQNPRHLVRRRGQEARLRCSPMKGHSHVYWYRQLPEEGLKFMVYLQKENIIDESGMPKERFSAEFPKEGPSILRIQQVVRGDSAAYFCASSRAPLSGNTIYFGEGSWLTVV.

The rearrangement links TRBV28 to TRBJ1-1, with 7 bases that match TRBD1. Germline loops: CDR1 MDHEN, CDR2 SYDVKM. J lost 3 bases, V lost 7 bases, and 11 bases had no gene match. The CDR3 loop spans 15 amino acids. CDR3 coding DNA: TGTGCCAGCATCGGCAGGGGGTATTTCGACACTGAAGCTTTCTTT. Protein: CASIGRGYFDTEAFF.

This sequence joins TRBV10-3 and TRBJ2-1; possibly TRBD2 for D (5 bases). Trimming removed 4 bases from V and 4 bases from J, with 14 bases in between. Germline V gene data show CDR1 as ENHRY and CDR2 as SYGVKD. The CDR3 is made up of 15 amino acids. CDR3 sequence (DNA): TGTGCCATCAGTGGGGTGGACGGGGAGTACAATGAGCAGTTCTTC. Translation gives CAISGVDGEYNEQFF.

This clone appeared once. The chain joins TRBV4-3 to TRBJ2-1, with 10 bases aligning to TRBD2. Unmatched junction bases numbered 8, after V lost 0 bases and J lost 6 bases. Germline V gene lookup returns CDR1 LGHNA and CDR2 YSLEER. CDR3 length equals 17 residues. As DNA, the CDR3 is TGCGCCAGCAGCCAAGAACTAGCGGGGACTCTCTTCAATGAGCAGTTCTTC. It translates to CASSQELAGTLFNEQFF.

The chain couples TRBV7-8 to TRBJ1-3; 7 bases agree with TRBD1. This CDR3 contains 12 residues. Germline CDR1 is SGHVS and CDR2 is FQNEAQ. J lost 2 bases, V lost 10 bases, and 2 bases had no gene match. CDR3 residues: CATGTAGNTIYF. In DNA, the CDR3 is TGTGCCACTGGGACAGCTGGAAACACCATATATTTT.